This TCR beta chain was profiled in a study of technical replicates of blood from several donors. The CDR3 totals 13 residues. The V gene end was trimmed by 5 bases and the J gene end by 5 bases; junction bases not matched to a gene: 6. CDR1 SGHTA and CDR2 FQGTGA come from the germline V gene. This clone was seen just once. The method was immunoSEQ multiplex PCR; TCRdb's version includes in-frame clones alone and lacks a portion of them. The table lists 65,000 to 95,000 clones, approximately 97% of them singletons. The rearrangement uses TRBV7-3 and TRBJ2-7; 7 positions agree with TRBD1. This clonotype was obtained from a human donor in good health. The sample was T cells isolated from PBMCs. In DNA, the CDR3 is TGTGCCAGCAGCGAGGGGGACAGCAACGAGCAGTACTTC. It translates to CASSEGDSNEQYF.